The rows below give T cell receptor beta chains drawn from one sample of a study of OX40 agonist ivuxolimab in advanced cancers. Here immunoSEQ multiplex PCR was the method, and the copy in TCRdb shows in-frame clones only, minus some. The sample lists roughly 57,000 clones; approximately 80% were seen once. The sequencing used CD4+ or CD8+ T cells sorted from blood, collected in a trial of the OX40 agonist ivuxolimab. The source is an adult with an advanced solid tumor such as melanoma, head and neck, liver or kidney cancer. Each CDR3 is given without its conserved first and last residue.

cdr3_aa: ASSGGGVPDTQY
v_call: TRBV2
j_call: TRBJ2-3

cdr3_aa: ASSLEGTNNQPQH
v_call: TRBV5-1
j_call: TRBJ1-5

cdr3_aa: ASSPSDGFSYEQY
v_call: TRBV4-3
j_call: TRBJ2-7

cdr3_aa: ASSSPGETQY
v_call: TRBV5-1
j_call: TRBJ2-5

cdr3_aa: ASSPRTGGLY
v_call: TRBV6-5
j_call: TRBJ2-7

cdr3_aa: ASSSLVRSQETQY
v_call: TRBV5-1
j_call: TRBJ2-5

cdr3_aa: ASSRVENTEAF
v_call: TRBV4-1
j_call: TRBJ1-1

cdr3_aa: ASSEGDRESPLH
v_call: TRBV6-1
j_call: TRBJ1-6

cdr3_aa: ASSLEDRGSGYT
v_call: TRBV11-2
j_call: TRBJ1-2

cdr3_aa: ASSVRDSYEQY
v_call: TRBV7-3
j_call: TRBJ2-7

cdr3_aa: ASTPSTSGDQETQY
v_call: TRBV5-1
j_call: TRBJ2-5

cdr3_aa: ASSRVDTEAF
v_call: TRBV6-6
j_call: TRBJ1-1

cdr3_aa: ASSLGQGGSTDTQY
v_call: TRBV7-6
j_call: TRBJ2-3

cdr3_aa: SGSETNTGELF
v_call: TRBV29-1
j_call: TRBJ2-2

cdr3_aa: ASSIVSGELF
v_call: TRBV19
j_call: TRBJ2-2

cdr3_aa: ASSLGSGNYEQY
v_call: TRBV7-2
j_call: TRBJ2-7

cdr3_aa: ASSQSQVGGQGHSGANVLT
v_call: TRBV23-1
j_call: TRBJ2-6

cdr3_aa: ASARIGGGSQF
v_call: TRBV14
j_call: TRBJ2-1

cdr3_aa: ASPKAAGVNQPQH
v_call: TRBV10-1
j_call: TRBJ1-5

cdr3_aa: ASRPGQGRFGYGYT
v_call: TRBV19
j_call: TRBJ1-2

cdr3_aa: ASSPWTVQGANTGELF
v_call: TRBV18
j_call: TRBJ2-2

cdr3_aa: ATSSGGNSNQPQH
v_call: TRBV15
j_call: TRBJ1-5

cdr3_aa: ASQSGSTDTQY
v_call: TRBV7-2
j_call: TRBJ2-3

cdr3_aa: SADQAPYGYT
v_call: TRBV29-1
j_call: TRBJ1-2